This T cell receptor beta chain was identified in a study of response to subunit inactivated influenza vaccine. TCRdb analysed the RT-PCR reads with MiXCR anew, one entry per CDR3 protein. This sample has roughly 500,000 distinct CDR3 sequences; roughly 25% occur once, and the top ten carry under 2.5%. This CDR3 is built from 17 residues. V dropped 0 bases and J dropped 3 bases, with 15 bases sitting between them. Germline V lookup: CDR1 MNHEY, CDR2 SVGEGT. This chain links TRBV6-2 or TRBV6-3 with TRBJ1-5; possible D gene TRBD1, 5 bases. The clonotype originates from a man over 45 who received an inactivated influenza vaccine. This material consisted of CD4+ T cells sorted from PBMCs, taken roughly 5 days after vaccination. Here the CDR3 DNA reads TGTGCCAGCAGTTACTCGGGGGGGTCGACCGACAATCAGCCCCAGCATTTT. Protein product: CASSYSGGSTDNQPQHF.